This T cell receptor (beta chain) comes out of a study of CD8+CD57+ T cells in acquired aplastic anemia. Study background: Sorting CD4+ and CD8+ cells gave DNA averaging 3.2 ug. Broader study findings: Patients and controls were found to share more than 25 CD8+ CDR3 sequences.

TCR beta VDJ and CDR3 profiles were obtained from a genomic DNA template. A single record per CDR3 protein comes from TCRdb applying MiXCR to the reads. The table shows around 170,000 distinct CDR3 sequences, with less than 60% occurring only once. CD8+CD57+ cell expansion, shown by flow cytometry, had occurred in the patients selected for sequencing. Each patient had severe acquired aplastic anemia. Deletions cut 3 bases from V and 6 bases from J, with 9 bases between. This CDR3 region has 13 residues. Germline assignment: CDR1 SGHVS and CDR2 FQNEAQ. Comments on this clonotype: Its antigen remains unidentified.

Source material: sorted CD4+, CD8+, or CD8+CD57+ T cells (not recorded which) from PBMCs. This chain uses TRBV7-8 with TRBJ1-5; a possible D gene is TRBD1 (5 bases). The TCR sequence derives from a human donor with aplastic anemia. The CDR3 spells CASSFGGFQPQHF. CDR3 DNA: TGTGCCAGCAGCTTTGGGGGATTTCAGCCCCAGCATTTT.